This T cell receptor beta chain is from a study of shared clonotypes between healthy human individuals. After removal of 3 bases from V and 2 bases from J, the junction contained 14 bases not matched to a gene. The CDR3 is 18 residues long. Germline loops: CDR1 MNHEY, CDR2 SMNVEV (reference sequence). Assay used: immunoSEQ multiplex PCR; TCRdb lists only in-frame clones, some missing. The sample lists millions of clones; over 90% were seen once. This clonotype was sampled from a man between 18 and 29 years old in good health. Some clones in this sample may be carry-over from other donors' samples. The chain combines TRBV27 with TRBJ2-3; 7 nucleotides match TRBD2. Sample: naive CD4+ T cells from PBMCs. Regarding subset: CD45RA+ positively selected. Here the CDR3 reads CASSFKGLPGLPTDTQYF. The CDR3 coding sequence is TGTGCCAGCAGTTTTAAAGGTCTACCGGGACTACCCACAGATACGCAGTATTTT.